This TCR beta chain comes out of a study of early T cells in non-severe SARS-CoV-2 infection. TCRdb fed the 5' RACE reads into MiXCR, producing one record per CDR3 protein. The table records 65,000 to 95,000 distinct CDR3 sequences, over 8.5% of them present only once. CDR1 is SGHTA and CDR2 is FQGTGA in the germline V gene. The CDR3 loop spans 16 amino acids. J was trimmed by 1 base and V by 5 bases; bases with no gene match: 4. Sequencing input: whole blood. V and J are TRBV7-3 and TRBJ2-2; 10 bases line up with TRBD2. This clonotype was sampled from an adult who was a healthcare worker with PCR-confirmed SARS-CoV-2 infection or an uninfected control (not recorded which). CDR3 amino acids: CASSPGLALNTGELFF. In nucleotides, the CDR3 is TGTGCCAGCAGCCCGGGACTAGCGCTGAACACCGGGGAGCTGTTTTTT.